Below, one T cell receptor beta chain is given with its context. There are 15 residues in the CDR3. Trimming took 3 bases from V and 4 from J; bases not matched to a gene: 5. Germline-derived CDR1 and CDR2 are KGHSH and LQKENI. This entry comes from a study of blood T cell repertoires in COVID-19. Whole-study context: The analysed material was cDNA or gDNA that came from T cells, B-cell-depleted T cells, or PBMCs.

The cohort comprised adults aged roughly 18 to 100 years residing in about 25 US areas. Original processing methods: Scientists estimated how many nucleated cells there were by amplifying reference gene primers. The data were produced by immunoSEQ multiplex PCR, yet TCRdb's version contains in-frame clones alone and is incomplete. From that table come the V and J calls and clone size; the DNA was used to work out D and trimming. Of around 220,000 clones listed, 65% to 85% are singletons. This rearrangement joins TRBV18 to TRBJ2-5, with 10 bases lining up with TRBD2. The sequence came from a woman aged 40 to 49 with acute COVID-19. Material for sequencing was PBMCs or T cells enriched from blood (not recorded which). The CDR3 sequence is CASSPPSGGGETQYF. The CDR3 DNA sequence: TGTGCCAGCTCACCCCCTAGCGGGGGAGGAGAGACCCAGTACTTC.